This T cell receptor beta chain was identified during a study of cytomegalovirus exposure and HLA in healthy donors. Study details: According to later analysis, the same platform produced the 110 or so validation and about 630 first-cohort repertoires.

The study, taken as a whole, reports: Investigators reported approximately 170 TCR beta chains as tied to cytomegalovirus. It was confirmed in vitro that a few of the CMV-associated chains were specific for CMV antigens. Later, an analysis found that TCR clusters from the first cohort tended to co-occur in the 120 validation repertoires.

This clone was counted a single time. Its antigen remains unknown. The junction differs from germline at one of its ends, possibly a read error. The protocol was immunoSEQ multiplex PCR, while the TCRdb copy is restricted to in-frame clones and leaves out a portion. Of some 180,000 clones listed, about nine tenths are singletons. In germline, CDR1 is SGHTS, CDR2 YDEGEE. This CDR3 contains 15 residues. The V gene is TRBV5-8, the J gene TRBJ1-3; possibly TRBD1 for D (5 bases). This TCR derives from a man aged 30 to 39 in good health and CMV-seropositive. Source material: PBMCs. CDR3 protein: CASRLVGLSGNTIYF. CDR3 DNA sequence: TGTGCCAGCAGGTTGGTGGGACTATCTGGAAACACCATATATTTT.